Below are 14 T cell receptor beta chains sequenced from a single sample in a study of human T cells and chemical hapten exposure. Time point given: pre-sensitization, week 0. Treatment noted: therapeutic diphenylcyclopropenone sensitization with weekly scalp DPC. The authors extracted total RNA from unfractionated whole blood. One entry per CDR3 protein results from TCRdb running MiXCR on the RACE reads. This table holds over 50,000 distinct CDR3 sequences, approximately 10% found once. Here the sequenced sample was whole blood, taken in connection with sensitization to the hapten diphenylcyclopropenone (DPC). These receptor sequences come from a woman aged 25 to 39 with alopecia areata. Some clones in this sample may be carry-over from other donors' samples.

The chain links TRBV11-1 to TRBJ2-2, with D maybe TRBD1 (5 bases). V shed 6 bases and J shed 4 bases, with 9 bases lying between them. The germline V gene encodes CDR1 SGHAT and CDR2 FQDESV (reference sequence). The CDR3 extends over 13 amino acids. CDR3 nucleotides: TGTGCCAGCAGGCCACAGGTCACCGGGGAGCTGTTTTTT. Its protein is CASRPQVTGELFF. The variable domain in full, completed from reference TRBV11-1 and TRBJ2-2, reads EAEVAQSPRYKITEKSQAVAFWCDPISGHATLYWYRQILGQGPELLVQFQDESVVDDSQLPKDRFSAERLKGVDSTLKIQPAELGDSAMYLCASRPQVTGELFFGEGSRLTVL.

The chain combines TRBV4-3 with TRBJ2-5; 7 nucleotides align to TRBD1. The length of the CDR3 is 14 residues. Germline V CDR1 and CDR2: LGHNA, YSLEER. V trimming: 3 bases; J trimming: 5 bases; junction bases outside the gene matches: 6. The CDR3 is CASSQDRRPETQYF. The CDR3 coding sequence is TGCGCCAGCAGCCAGGACAGGCGACCCGAGACCCAGTACTTC.

In its sample, this clonotype was seen many times. The rearrangement joins TRBV6-1 to TRBJ2-1; 13 positions match TRBD2. The CDR3 contains 15 residues. Germline V gene sequence: CDR1 MNHNS, CDR2 SASEGT. V lost 8 bases, J lost 5 bases, and 6 bases stayed unmatched. This CDR3 reads CASVLAGGPHNEQFF. CDR3 in DNA: TGTGCCAGCGTACTAGCGGGGGGGCCTCACAATGAGCAGTTCTTC.

This clonotype was detected many times. This chain uses TRBV6-2 or TRBV6-3 with TRBJ2-1, with D unclear. The CDR3 has 11 residues. CDR1 and CDR2 (germline): MNHEY, SVGEGT. V was pared by 0 bases and J by 8 bases, with 2 bases between. The chain's CDR3 is CASSYSDEQFF. In nucleotides, the CDR3 is TGTGCCAGCAGTTACTCCGATGAGCAGTTCTTC.

This clonotype has a handful of counts. The chain links TRBV14 to TRBJ2-2, with 8 bases that match TRBD2. CDR1 is SGHDN and CDR2 is FVKESK in the germline V gene. V shed 4 bases, J shed 7 bases, and the junction held 8 bases outside the gene matches. CDR3 length: 15 amino acids. CDR3 region: CASSRGLGDDGELFF. The DNA for the CDR3 is TGTGCCAGCAGCCGGGGACTAGGTGACGACGGGGAGCTGTTTTTT.

The chain couples TRBV5-1 to TRBJ1-5, with D perhaps matching TRBD1 (6 bases). This CDR3 is 13 amino acids long. Trimming left V 5 bases short and J 6 bases short, with 12 bases between. Looked up from germline, CDR1 is SGHRS and CDR2 is YFSETQ. The CDR3 bases are TGCGCCAGCAGATTAACAGGGAGTCAGCCCCAGCATTTT. Translation: CASRLTGSQPQHF.

The V and J genes are TRBV7-2 and TRBJ1-2; D remains ambiguous. The V and J ends lost 5 bases and 2 bases respectively, with 9 bases between them. Per the germline V gene, CDR1 is SGHTA and CDR2 is FQGNSA. CDR3 length: 13 amino acids. CDR3 protein: CASSPQKNYGYTF. CDR3 nucleotides: TGTGCCAGCAGCCCTCAGAAAAACTATGGCTACACCTTC. The whole variable domain, filled in from reference TRBV7-2 and TRBJ1-2, reads GAGVSQSPSNKVTEKGKDVELRCDPISGHTALYWYRQSLGQGLEFLIYFQGNSAPDKSGLPSDRFSAERTGGSVSTLTIQRTQQEDSAVYLCASSPQKNYGYTFGSGTRLTVV.

On this clonotype: An end of the junction differs from the germline gene, which may be a read error. The chain links TRBV29-1 to TRBJ2-5; the match to TRBD1 covers 7 bases. This CDR3 comprises 11 residues. Germline CDR1 reads SQVTM; CDR2 reads ANQGSEA. This chain's CDR3 is CSAGQQGTQYF. The DNA for the CDR3 is TGCAGCGCGGGACAGCAAGGGACCCAGTACTTC.

About this clonotype itself: This clone may be a read error of a much larger clone one base away. The chain uses TRBV28 and TRBJ1-2; 11 nucleotides agree with TRBD1. Trimming removed 8 bases from V and 7 bases from J; junction bases left unmatched: 15. The germline gives CDR1 MDHEN, CDR2 SYDVKM. The CDR3 totals 16 residues. CDR3 sequence reads: CASGPYRDRGDSGYTF. CDR3 nucleotide sequence: TGTGCCAGCGGACCCTACCGGGACAGGGGGGATAGTGGCTACACCTTC.

This clonotype showed up just a few times. The rearrangement uses TRBV7-2 and TRBJ2-3; 9 positions match TRBD2. J was trimmed by 1 base and V by 4 bases; bases with no gene match: 9. Germline CDR1 reads SGHTA; CDR2 reads FQGNSA. The CDR3 contains 17 residues. This CDR3 reads CASSSKGSGGRTDTQYF. In DNA form, the CDR3 reads TGTGCCAGCAGCTCGAAGGGTAGCGGGGGCCGCACAGATACGCAGTATTTT.

This clonotype was picked up a small number of times. This rearrangement joins TRBV7-3 to TRBJ1-6, with TRBD1 identical over 7 bases. The germline V gene has CDR1 SGHTA and CDR2 FQGTGA. Unmatched junction bases numbered 4, after V lost 4 bases and J lost 4 bases. This CDR3 has 15 residues. The CDR3 spells CASSSSGQYNSPLHF. The CDR3 DNA follows: TGTGCCAGCAGCTCGTCGGGACAGTATAATTCACCCCTCCACTTT.

This clonotype has only a few counts. This rearrangement joins TRBV20-1 to TRBJ2-7; D is perhaps TRBD2 (5 bases). In germline, CDR1 is DFQATT, CDR2 SNEGSKA (reference sequence). With 2 bases removed from V and 2 bases from J, the gap between germline ends came to 10 bases. The length of the CDR3 is 13 residues. The DNA of the CDR3 is TGCAGTGCTAGAACCGGGAATACCTACGAGCAGTACTTC. Its translation: CSARTGNTYEQYF.

This clonotype has at least ten counts. V usage is TRBV2 and J usage is TRBJ2-3; D is undetermined. The ends were cut back, 4 bases at V and 5 bases at J, with 13 bases in the middle. Germline V gene sequence: CDR1 SNHLY, CDR2 FYNNEI. This CDR3 contains 14 residues. In DNA form, the CDR3 reads TGTGCCAGCAGTGTCTGGACCAAGGGAGATACGCAGTATTTT. Encoded protein: CASSVWTKGDTQYF.

The table lists this clonotype with a few counts. The V gene is TRBV7-2, the J gene TRBJ2-4; D gene ambiguous. There are 14 residues in the CDR3. V lost 5 bases and J lost 4, with 12 bases in between. The germline V gene encodes CDR1 SGHTA and CDR2 FQGNSA. CDR3 amino acids: CASSKYGEKNIQYF. CDR3 bases: TGTGCCAGCAGCAAATATGGCGAGAAAAACATTCAGTACTTC.